This is a list of T cell receptor beta chains from one sample in a study of CD8 T cells in Susac syndrome. TCRdb re-called the immunoSEQ multiplex PCR reads through MiXCR, storing one row per CDR3 protein. This table has more than 250,000 distinct CDR3 sequences, just over 90% appearing once. The sample consisted of CD4+ T cells from PBMCs. Receptors were obtained from a human donor with multiple sclerosis. CDR3s include the opening cysteine and the closing phenylalanine or tryptophan. The order of the fields is CDR3 protein, V gene, clone size, CDR3 length. Size is omitted from some rows. Given values are once, few, many or a class for expanded clones.

CDR3 protein: CASSQAPLWEQYF
V gene: TRBV14
clone size: NA
CDR3 length: 13

CDR3 protein: CASSAGGSQYF
V gene: TRBV12-3/TRBV12-4
clone size: NA
CDR3 length: 11

CDR3 protein: CASSGRKETQYF
V gene: TRBV6-1
clone size: NA
CDR3 length: 12

CDR3 protein: CASSSGQGRPPEQFF
V gene: TRBV5-1
clone size: NA
CDR3 length: 15

CDR3 protein: CASSEVQGKLFF
V gene: TRBV2
clone size: NA
CDR3 length: 12

CDR3 protein: CASSQASTVGELFF
V gene: TRBV3-1
clone size: once
CDR3 length: 14

CDR3 protein: CASSEALTVKEQFF
V gene: TRBV2
clone size: NA
CDR3 length: 14

CDR3 protein: CASSRGQVNSPLHF
V gene: TRBV12-3/TRBV12-4
clone size: NA
CDR3 length: 14

CDR3 protein: CASSPPLLPEANQPQHF
V gene: TRBV3-1
clone size: NA
CDR3 length: 17

CDR3 protein: CASSGAGGWAQAFF
V gene: TRBV3-1
clone size: NA
CDR3 length: 14